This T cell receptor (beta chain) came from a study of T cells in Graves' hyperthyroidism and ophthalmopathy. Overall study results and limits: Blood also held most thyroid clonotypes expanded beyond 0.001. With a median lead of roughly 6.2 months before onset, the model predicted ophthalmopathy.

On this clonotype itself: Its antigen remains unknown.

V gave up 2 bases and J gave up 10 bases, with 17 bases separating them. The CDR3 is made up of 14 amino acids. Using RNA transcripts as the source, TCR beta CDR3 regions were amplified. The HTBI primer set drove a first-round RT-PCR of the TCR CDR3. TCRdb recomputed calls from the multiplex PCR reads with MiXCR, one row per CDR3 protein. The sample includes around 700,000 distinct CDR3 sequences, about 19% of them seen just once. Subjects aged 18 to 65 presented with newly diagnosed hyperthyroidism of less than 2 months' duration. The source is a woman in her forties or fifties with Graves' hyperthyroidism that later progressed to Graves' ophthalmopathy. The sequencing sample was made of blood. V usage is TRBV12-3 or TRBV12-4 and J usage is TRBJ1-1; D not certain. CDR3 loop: CASSLIVGGGGAFF. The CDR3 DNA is TGTGCCAGCAGTTTAATCGTCGGAGGAGGTGGAGCTTTCTTT.